This entry is about one TCR beta chain. Its antigen remains unknown. The sample belongs to a study of EBV T-cell therapy then PD-1 blockade in nasopharyngeal carcinoma. Treatment meaning: AdE1-LMPpoly-expanded autologous EBV-specific T-cell therapy followed by anti-PD-1 nivolumab. Here immunoSEQ multiplex PCR was the method, and the copy in TCRdb shows in-frame clones only, minus some. The sample records about 20,000 clones, roughly 84% being singletons. The CDR3 extends over 15 amino acids. Germline V gives CDR1 SEHNR, CDR2 FQNEAQ (reference sequence). Trimming left V 1 base short and J 1 base short, with 10 bases between.

This specimen consisted of CD8+ T cells from blood, obtained around day 34 from a patient whose treatment included autologous EBV-specific T cells and nivolumab. The chain combines TRBV7-9 with TRBJ1-1; no clear D. The sequence came from a man aged 35 to 55 with nasopharyngeal carcinoma. CDR3 region: CASSLVLSPNTEAFF. The CDR3 nucleotides are TGTGCCAGCAGCTTAGTGTTGTCGCCGAACACTGAAGCTTTCTTT.